This T cell receptor (beta chain) originates from a study of OX40 agonist ivuxolimab in advanced cancers. Study results and caveats: At 0.1 to 3.0 mg/kg and by week 6, CD4+ and CD8+ T cells in the blood had expanded clonally.

Trimming removed 5 bases from V and 3 bases from J; junction bases left unmatched: 6. Looked up from germline, CDR1 is SNHLY and CDR2 is FYNNEI. The CDR3 has 14 residues. On this clone itself: The antigen is unknown.

Sequenced by immunoSEQ multiplex PCR; TCRdb stores in-frame clones only, minus some. Among some 99,000 clones listed, roughly 94% were seen once. The sample here was CD4+ or CD8+ T cells sorted from blood, taken in a trial of the OX40 agonist ivuxolimab. This receptor was identified in an adult with an advanced solid tumor such as melanoma, head and neck, liver or kidney cancer. The chain has TRBV2 and TRBJ1-2, with TRBD1 matching 7 bases. CDR3 bases: TGTGCCAGCAGTCGGGACAGCTTCGACTATGGCTACACCTTC. It yields the protein CASSRDSFDYGYTF.